The 30 T cell receptor beta chains presented below share a single source sample, sequenced in a study of tumor-infiltrating lymphocytes in primary liver carcinoma. Synthesis of TCR beta cDNA was carried out from 450 to 650 ng total RNA with a constant-region primer. Researchers made the TCR beta libraries by running three nested multiplex PCR rounds with slightly modified ARM-PCR. The two initial PCR rounds, roughly 9 cycles each, used TRBV1-TRBV30 forward and C-beta reverse primers. TCRdb passed the multiplex PCR reads through MiXCR, listing each CDR3 protein once. The profile shows 180,000 or so distinct CDR3 sequences, about 60% of them singletons. Unsorted whole blood yielded blood RNA, and germline DNA was extracted as well. The sample consisted of peripheral blood. These receptors came from a middle-aged man with primary liver carcinoma and hepatitis B virus infection.

The chain couples TRBV6-6 to TRBJ1-3; 8 nucleotides line up with TRBD1. The V gene's germline CDR1 is MNHNY and CDR2 SVGAGI (reference sequence). The CDR3 consists of 16 residues. The V and J ends lost 0 bases and 4 bases, in that order; junction bases with no gene match: 5. CDR3 bases: TGTGCCAGCAGTTACTCCCAGGGGGCGTCGGGAAACACCATATATTTT. Protein sequence: CASSYSQGASGNTIYF.

Comment on this clonotype: It is likely a read error, because the conserved phenylalanine at the end of the CDR3 is missing. V and J are TRBV29-1 and TRBJ2-1, with D perhaps matching TRBD1 (5 bases). Looked up from germline, CDR1 is SQVTM and CDR2 is ANQGSEA. The CDR3 runs 13 residues. Deletions cut 3 bases from V and 8 bases from J, with 14 bases between. CDR3 in amino acids: CSVDRVVGDEQFY. The CDR3, as DNA: TGCAGCGTTGACAGGGTGGTTGGGGATGAGCAGTTCTAC.

This clonotype was detected a few times. A single base separates this from a much larger clone, so it may be a read error. The gene calls are TRBV29-1 and TRBJ2-2; D is tentatively TRBD1 or TRBD2 (5 bases each). This CDR3 contains 13 residues. With 7 bases removed from V and 3 bases from J, the gap between germline ends came to 12 bases. The V gene's germline CDR1 is SQVTM and CDR2 ANQGSEA. The DNA of the CDR3 is TGCAGCGCTGACTGGGGACACACCGGGGAGCTGTTTTTT. Its translation: CSADWGHTGELFF.

This clonotype was seen a handful of times. The chain couples TRBV7-9 to TRBJ2-4; TRBD2 is a possible D gene (6 bases). The CDR3 is made up of 12 amino acids. CDR1 and CDR2 from the germline V gene are SEHNR and FQNEAQ (reference sequence). With 1 base removed from V and 16 bases from J, the gap between germline ends came to 14 bases. CDR3 nucleotide sequence: TGTGCCAGCAGCTTAGTGGAGGGTTTGTCTTACTTC. Translating it yields CASSLVEGLSYF.

About this clonotype itself: A junction boundary mismatches the germline segment, possibly from a read error. This rearrangement joins TRBV5-4 to TRBJ2-1; TRBD2 aligns across 7 bases. Germline lookup yields CDR1 SGHNT and CDR2 YYREEE (reference sequence). CDR3 size: 14 residues. As DNA, the CDR3 is TGTGCCAGTTCCCTTGGGCGGGAGTTCTATGACCAGTTCTTC. Translating gives CASSLGREFYDQFF.

This clonotype has only a few counts. A much larger clone lies a single base off, so this may be a read error. The genes are TRBV11-2 and TRBJ1-3; D unclear. Germline V gene data show CDR1 as SGHAT and CDR2 as FQNNGV. This CDR3 contains 13 residues. In DNA, the CDR3 is TGTGCCGGCAGCTTCGGCTCTGGAAACACCATATATTTT. Protein product: CAGSFGSGNTIYF. The full variable domain, in which reference TRBV11-2 and TRBJ1-3 provide the parts outside the CDR3, is EAGVAQSPRYKIIEKRQSVAFWCNPISGHATLYWYQQILGQGPKLLIQFQNNGVVDDSQLPKDRFSAERLKGVDSTLKIQPAKLEDSAVYLCAGSFGSGNTIYFGEGSWLTVV.

J is TRBJ1-1 and V is TRBV6-6; D is ambiguous. Germline-derived CDR1 and CDR2 are MNHNY and SVGAGI (reference sequence). Trimming left V 11 bases short and J 11 bases short, with 9 bases between. The CDR3 spans 8 residues. The CDR3 sequence is CAEIKAFF. CDR3 coding DNA: TGTGCCGAGATAAAGGCTTTCTTT.

This clonotype was seen many times. CDR3: CSVEPQGVGTDTQYF. The DNA for the CDR3 is TGCAGCGTTGAACCACAGGGGGTCGGCACAGATACGCAGTATTTT. This chain joins TRBV29-1 and TRBJ2-3, with TRBD1 matching 8 bases. V gave up 2 bases and J gave up 1 base; unmatched junction bases: 5. CDR1 SQVTM and CDR2 ANQGSEA come from the germline V gene. CDR3 length equals 15 residues.

As regards this clonotype: Since a much larger clone is just one base distant, this may be a read error. This rearrangement joins TRBV6-6 to TRBJ2-2; possible D gene TRBD2, 5 bases. There are 16 residues in the CDR3. With 2 bases removed from V and 2 bases from J, the gap between germline ends came to 12 bases. The germline V gene has CDR1 MNHNY and CDR2 SVGAGI (reference sequence). The CDR3 loop is CASSYGRGSNTGELFF. The CDR3 bases are TGTGCCAGCAGTTACGGGAGAGGGAGCAACACCGGGGAGCTGTTTTTT.

This clonotype was found many times. The rearrangement joins TRBV29-1 to TRBJ2-7; D unclear. The CDR3 extends over 12 amino acids. The V end was cut by 0 bases, the J end by 4 bases, with 7 bases between. In germline, CDR1 is SQVTM, CDR2 ANQGSEA. In nucleotides, the CDR3 is TGCAGCGTTGAAGATCTGGGTTACGAGCAGTACTTC. This gives the protein CSVEDLGYEQYF.

The rearrangement links TRBV6-1 to TRBJ2-7; 7 bases match TRBD2. J was trimmed by 2 bases and V by 5 bases; bases with no gene match: 6. The CDR3 has 14 amino acids. Germline CDR1 is MNHNS and CDR2 is SASEGT. For the CDR3, the DNA is TGTGCCAGCAGTCCCGGCGGGAGAACCTACGAGCAGTACTTC. This sequence encodes CASSPGGRTYEQYF.

The chain employs TRBV5-1 and TRBJ1-5; D perhaps matches TRBD1 (5 bases). This CDR3 is 18 amino acids long. V was shortened by 2 bases and J by 4 bases, with 22 bases between the two germline ends. The V gene's germline CDR1 is SGHRS and CDR2 YFSETQ. CDR3 sequence (DNA): TGCGCCAGCAGCTTAGAGACAGACCCATTTTATAGTAATCAGCCCCAGCATTTT. This gives the protein CASSLETDPFYSNQPQHF. Based on the CDR3 plus reference TRBV5-1 and TRBJ1-5, the full variable domain is KAGVTQTPRYLIKTRGQQVTLSCSPISGHRSVSWYQQTPGQGLQFLFEYFSETQRNKGNFPGRFSGRQFSNSRSEMNVSTLELGDSALYLCASSLETDPFYSNQPQHFGDGTRLSIL.

As concerns this clonotype: An end of the junction does not agree with germline; a read error may underlie this. V gene TRBV11-2 combines with J gene TRBJ2-5, with a tentative D call TRBD2 (6 bases). CDR1 is SGHAT, CDR2 FQNNGV, per germline. The CDR3 has 17 amino acids. CDR3 sequence (DNA): TGTGCCAGCAGCTTGGGGGGATCTAGAACGCGTCCGGAGACCCGGTACTTC. This gives the protein CASSLGGSRTRPETRYF.

A note on this clonotype: At one end the junction does not follow the germline gene, possibly because of a read error. V and J are TRBV11-2 and TRBJ1-2; 10 bases map to TRBD1. The germline gives CDR1 SGHAT, CDR2 FQNNGV. CDR3 length equals 14 residues. As DNA, the CDR3 is TGTGCCAACAGCGCCGGGGACAGGGGCCATGGCTACACCTTC. Translating it yields CANSAGDRGHGYTF.

Details on this clonotype: A much larger clone lies one base from this, so it may be a read error. The chain carries TRBV11-1 and TRBJ2-3; 9 nucleotides align to TRBD2. CDR3 length: 16 amino acids. Germline V lookup: CDR1 SGHAT, CDR2 FQDESV (reference sequence). The CDR3 is CVSSPRLAEKRDTQYF. In DNA, the CDR3 is TGTGTCAGCAGCCCCCGACTAGCGGAGAAACGAGATACGCAGTATTTT.

The J gene is TRBJ1-1, the V gene TRBV4-1, with 7 bases fitting TRBD1. The CDR3 spans 15 residues. Per the germline V gene, CDR1 is MGHRA and CDR2 is YSYEKL. Trimming at V came to 4 bases and at J to 5 bases, leaving 10 bases not matched to a gene. The CDR3 nucleotides are TGCGCCAGCAGCCGCATAGGGGGCGTGGGGACTGAAGCTTTCTTT. Amino acids: CASSRIGGVGTEAFF.

Remarks on this clonotype: Compared with germline, one end of the junction differs, possibly owing to a read error. V and J are TRBV10-3 and TRBJ2-7; 7 nucleotides line up with TRBD2. The CDR3 loop spans 15 amino acids. Looked up from germline, CDR1 is ENHRY and CDR2 is SYGVKD. The CDR3 loop is CDISESNWRDYEHYF. DNA of the CDR3: TGTGACATCAGTGAGTCGAATTGGAGGGACTACGAGCATTACTTC.

The gene calls are TRBV14 and TRBJ2-2, with D uncertain. The germline gives CDR1 SGHDN, CDR2 FVKESK. The ends were cut back, 2 bases at V and 6 bases at J, with 7 bases in the middle. The CDR3 has 13 residues. Written as DNA, the CDR3 is TGTGCCAGCAGCCAACGAAGCTCCGGGGAGCTGTTTTTT. Protein: CASSQRSSGELFF.

In this sample, this clonotype turned up once. The final CDR3 position lacks the conserved phenylalanine or tryptophan, pointing to a likely read error. V and J are TRBV5-6 and TRBJ2-7; D uncertain. The CDR3 consists of 16 residues. Germline CDR1 SGHDT, CDR2 YYEEEE. The CDR3 DNA reads TGTGCCAGCGGCTTCCTGGACGGCTTCAGCTCCTACGAGCAGTACCTC. It is translated as CASGFLDGFSSYEQYL.

This clonotype has at least ten counts. The rearrangement joins TRBV6-1 to TRBJ2-7, with unresolved D. The CDR3 length is 14 residues. V lost 1 base, J lost 1 base, and 8 bases lay in between. In germline, CDR1 is MNHNS, CDR2 SASEGT. The CDR3 DNA reads TGTGCCAGCAGTGAAGGAGGATTTTCCTACGAGCAGTACTTC. It specifies CASSEGGFSYEQYF.

The chain has TRBV7-8 and TRBJ2-2; 7 bases fit TRBD2. Looked up from germline, CDR1 is SGHVS and CDR2 is FQNEAQ. This CDR3 contains 16 residues. With V trimmed by 1 base and J by 6 bases, 8 bases remained unmatched. The CDR3 bases are TGTGCCAGCAGCTTAGTGCGAAGCGGGATGGCCGGGGAGCTGTTTTTT. As protein: CASSLVRSGMAGELFF.

The chain uses TRBV11-2 and TRBJ2-3, with D tentatively TRBD1 (6 bases). The length of the CDR3 is 17 residues. CDR1 SGHAT and CDR2 FQNNGV come from the germline V gene. The V gene lost 3 bases and the J gene lost 6 bases, with 22 bases spanning the gap. As DNA, the CDR3 is TGTGCCAGCAGCTTTAGAGGCAGGGGCGGAGGCTCGGATACGCAGTATTTT. Its translation is CASSFRGRGGGSDTQYF.

V is TRBV6-6 and J is TRBJ1-2; D is undetermined. The V and J ends lost 5 bases and 4 bases respectively, with 11 bases between them. Germline CDR1 is MNHNY and CDR2 is SVGAGI (reference sequence). The CDR3 contains 13 residues. CDR3 coding DNA: TGTGCCAGCAGTCCCGGAGACGTCTATGGCTACACCTTC. Amino acid sequence: CASSPGDVYGYTF.

The V gene is TRBV6-6, the J gene TRBJ2-7; TRBD2 matches 8 bases. Germline assignment: CDR1 MNHNY and CDR2 SVGAGI (reference sequence). The CDR3 length is 16 residues. V lost 5 bases, J lost 0 bases, and 9 bases stayed unmatched. CDR3 amino acids: CASSPTSGISSYEQYF. As DNA, the CDR3 is TGTGCCAGCAGTCCAACTAGCGGAATAAGCTCCTACGAGCAGTACTTC.

The rearrangement joins TRBV6-2 or TRBV6-3 to TRBJ2-4; a weak D match, TRBD1 (5 bases). Trimming pared 4 bases from V and 0 bases from J, leaving 10 bases between. The CDR3 is 15 amino acids. CDR1 and CDR2 from the germline V gene are MNHEY and SVGEGT. The CDR3 DNA follows: TGTGCCAGCAGTTTCCGACAGCCAGCCAAAAACATTCAGTACTTC. Residues: CASSFRQPAKNIQYF.

This clonotype was seen only a few times. Being one base from a much bigger clone, this may be a read error. The rearrangement uses TRBV6-5 and TRBJ2-1; 7 nucleotides agree with TRBD2. This CDR3 region has 15 residues. The germline V gene encodes CDR1 MNHEY and CDR2 SVGAGI. With 6 bases clipped from V and 0 bases from J, the junction kept 5 bases outside the gene matches. CDR3 loop: CASSAREGSYNEQFF. CDR3 nucleotides: TGTGCCAGCAGCGCGAGGGAGGGCTCCTACAATGAGCAGTTCTTC.

To note about this clonotype: Mismatch with germline at one junction end may stem from a read error. The CDR3 loop reads CRVVGGLNTEAFF. For the CDR3, the DNA is TGTAGAGTTGTCGGGGGGCTGAACACTGAAGCTTTCTTT. V is TRBV29-1 and J is TRBJ1-1, with D tentatively TRBD1 (6 bases). The germline V gene encodes CDR1 SQVTM and CDR2 ANQGSEA. The CDR3 covers 13 residues. The variable domain in full, with the rest retrieved from reference TRBV29-1 and TRBJ1-1, is SAVISQKPSRDICQRGTSLTIQCQVDSQVTMMFWYRQQPGQSLTLIATANQGSEATYESGFVIDKFPISRPNLTFSTLTVSNMSPEDSSIYLCRVVGGLNTEAFFGQGTRLTVV.

This rearrangement joins TRBV11-2 to TRBJ2-2, with D maybe TRBD1 (5 bases). This CDR3 is 14 amino acids long. Germline V CDR1 and CDR2: SGHAT, FQNNGV. V was pared by 6 bases and J by 6 bases, with 14 bases between. CDR3 region: CASSFYRGSGELFF. The DNA of the CDR3 is TGTGCCAGCAGTTTCTATAGGGGATCCGGGGAGCTGTTTTTT.

This clonotype appeared a few times. J is TRBJ2-7 and V is TRBV29-1; 10 bases fit TRBD1. Germline V gives CDR1 SQVTM, CDR2 ANQGSEA. This CDR3 is built from 13 residues. The V gene end was trimmed by 7 bases and the J gene end by 5 bases; junction bases not matched to a gene: 8. The CDR3 is CSAPGQGLDEQYF. The CDR3 nucleotides read TGCAGCGCCCCGGGACAGGGGTTGGACGAGCAGTACTTC.

V gene TRBV6-1 combines with J gene TRBJ1-2, with D perhaps matching TRBD1 (6 bases). Germline CDR1 reads MNHNS; CDR2 reads SASEGT. V gave up 7 bases and J gave up 3 bases, with 18 bases separating them. The CDR3 is 15 residues long. CDR3 residues: CASTFPEGGDYGYTF. CDR3 DNA sequence: TGTGCCAGCACCTTCCCCGAGGGGGGCGACTATGGCTACACCTTC.